The 18 T cell receptor beta chains listed next were all sequenced from one sample in a study of tumor and adjacent non-tumor tissue in lung cancer. A modified ARM-PCR protocol with three rounds of nested PCR amplified TCRbeta. TCRdb re-called the multiplex PCR reads with MiXCR, one entry per CDR3 protein. Found here are approximately 140,000 distinct CDR3 sequences, 66% of them singletons; the top ten hold around a sixth. The template was RNA from unsorted bulk tissue. The sample consisted of lung tumor tissue. Receptors were obtained from a man in his fifties or sixties with small cell lung cancer.

The chain employs TRBV20-1 and TRBJ1-1; no clear D. V was clipped by 3 bases and J by 5 bases, with 19 bases between them. CDR1 and CDR2 from the germline V gene are DFQATT and SNEGSKA (reference sequence). The CDR3 loop spans 15 amino acids. CDR3: CSARESNVVGTEAFF. In DNA, the CDR3 is TGCAGTGCTAGGGAATCGAACGTGGTGGGGACTGAAGCTTTCTTT.

Comment on this clonotype: It may be a read error: a sequence one base away is much more abundant. This sequence joins TRBV20-1 and TRBJ2-3, with 7 bases lining up with TRBD1. Germline V gives CDR1 DFQATT, CDR2 SNEGSKA (reference sequence). The CDR3 is made up of 15 amino acids. V shed 3 bases, J shed 3 bases, and the junction held 9 bases outside the gene matches. CDR3 loop: CSASRVGGGTDTQYF. The CDR3 DNA sequence: TGCAGTGCTAGCCGGGTAGGGGGCGGAACAGATACGCAGTATTTT.

This clonotype has only a few counts. V usage is TRBV12-3 or TRBV12-4 and J usage is TRBJ1-3; the D is unclear. The CDR3 sequence is 15 residues long. The germline V and J ends were trimmed by 8 bases and 0 bases, with 14 bases remaining between them. The CDR3, as DNA: TGTGCCAGCCGGCCCTCCGGGATCTCTGGAAACACCATATATTTT. It is translated as CASRPSGISGNTIYF.

This clonotype was recorded at least ten times. The chain links TRBV2 to TRBJ2-1, with 13 bases that match TRBD2. V lost 6 bases to trimming and J lost 7 bases; unmatched junction nucleotides: 9. Germline V gene lookup returns CDR1 SNHLY and CDR2 FYNNEI. This CDR3 is 16 amino acids long. CDR3 in amino acids: CASRPSLAGGRNEQFF. The CDR3 bases are TGTGCCAGCAGGCCCTCACTAGCGGGAGGGAGGAATGAGCAGTTCTTC.

Regarding this clonotype: Possible read error: a much larger clone is one base away. As the CDR3 is not closed by the conserved phenylalanine or tryptophan, this likely results from a read error. The rearrangement uses TRBV6-2 or TRBV6-3 and TRBJ1-6; no clear D gene. The germline CDR1 and CDR2 sequences are MNHEY and SVGEGT. V lost 0 bases, J lost 8 bases, and 11 bases lay in between. The CDR3 has 15 amino acids. The CDR3 here is CASSYSMSLYSPLHY. The DNA for the CDR3 is TGTGCCAGCAGTTACTCGATGAGTCTCTATTCACCCCTCCACTAT.

Comments on this clonotype: This may stem from a read error, because a much larger clone lies one nucleotide away. The chain recombines TRBV11-2 with TRBJ1-4, with TRBD1 identical over 7 bases. This CDR3 is 12 amino acids long. In germline, CDR1 is SGHAT, CDR2 FQNNGV. CDR3 sequence: CASSRTGGKPFF. The DNA for the CDR3 is TGTGCCAGCAGCCGGACAGGTGGAAAACCGTTTTTT.

In regard to this clonotype: The missing conserved phenylalanine or tryptophan at the end of this CDR3 makes a read error likely. The chain carries TRBV6-1 and TRBJ2-1; tentatively, D is TRBD2 (5 bases). The CDR3 is 13 residues long. V shed 3 bases and J shed 8 bases, with 11 bases lying between them. CDR1 MNHNS and CDR2 SASEGT come from the germline V gene. The CDR3 DNA is TGTGCCAGCAGTGAGGACTCGAAAGATGAGCAGTTCCTC. Translated: CASSEDSKDEQFL.

A word on this clonotype: The conserved phenylalanine or tryptophan normally closing the CDR3 is absent here, so this likely arose from a read error. The chain uses TRBV28 and TRBJ2-7; TRBD1 matches at 11 bases. Germline V gene lookup returns CDR1 MDHEN and CDR2 SYDVKM. This CDR3 has 15 amino acids. The CDR3 loop is CAGSSTGTGGYEQYI. The CDR3 DNA is TGTGCCGGCAGTTCGACCGGGACAGGGGGATACGAGCAGTACATC.

The V and J genes are TRBV29-1 and TRBJ2-5; TRBD1 matches at 7 bases. This CDR3 is 13 amino acids long. Germline CDR1 SQVTM, CDR2 ANQGSEA. The chain's CDR3 is CSSVPHRGETQYF. The CDR3 coding sequence is TGCAGTTCCGTCCCGCACAGGGGTGAGACCCAGTACTTC.

In its sample, this clonotype was seen once. A read error may account for a junction end that differs from germline. CDR3 in DNA: TGTGCCACCAGTGATCCGACAGCGAACACCGGGGAGCTGTCTTTT. It translates to CATSDPTANTGELSF. The V call is TRBV24-1, the J call TRBJ2-2; D tentatively reads TRBD1 or TRBD2 (5 bases each). CDR1 and CDR2 (germline): KGHDR, SFDVKD. This CDR3 comprises 15 residues.

As for this clonotype: No conserved phenylalanine or tryptophan ends this CDR3, so it is likely a read error. The chain links TRBV29-1 to TRBJ2-1; a possible D gene is TRBD2 (5 bases). Trimming cost V 5 bases and J 7 bases, with 15 bases left between them. Germline V lookup: CDR1 SQVTM, CDR2 ANQGSEA. The CDR3 has 13 residues. CDR3 region: CSVFLSRRNEQFI. CDR3 nucleotides: TGCAGCGTTTTCCTTTCGAGGAGGAATGAGCAGTTCATC.

Note on this clonotype: Lacking the conserved final phenylalanine or tryptophan, this CDR3 likely reflects a read error. This sequence joins TRBV12-3 or TRBV12-4 and TRBJ2-3; no clear D. The CDR3 length is 11 residues. CDR3 coding DNA: TGTGTCAGTAAGGGCACAGATACGCAGTATTAT. Protein sequence: CVSKGTDTQYY.

This sequence joins TRBV5-1 and TRBJ2-1; D is unclear. With 0 bases removed from V and 0 bases from J, the gap between germline ends came to 7 bases. CDR3 length equals 15 residues. Germline V gives CDR1 SGHRS, CDR2 YFSETQ. The DNA for the CDR3 is TGCGCCAGCAGCTTGGCGACGAGCTCCTACAATGAGCAGTTCTTC. Translated: CASSLATSSYNEQFF. Supplemented by reference TRBV5-1 and TRBJ2-1, the full variable domain reads KAGVTQTPRYLIKTRGQQVTLSCSPISGHRSVSWYQQTPGQGLQFLFEYFSETQRNKGNFPGRFSGRQFSNSRSEMNVSTLELGDSALYLCASSLATSSYNEQFFGPGTRLTVL.

CDR3 bases: TGTGCCAGCAGCCCCGGTGGGACAGGGATATCTGATACGCAGTATTTT. Translated: CASSPGGTGISDTQYF. This chain joins TRBV11-2 and TRBJ2-3; 9 bases line up with TRBD1. The germline CDR1 and CDR2 sequences are SGHAT and FQNNGV. The ends lost 5 bases at V and 6 bases at J; junction bases unmatched: 12. The CDR3 spans 16 residues.

At least ten counts were recorded for this clonotype. J is TRBJ2-1 and V is TRBV12-3 or TRBV12-4; no clear D. The CDR3 totals 12 residues. Trimming pared 3 bases from V and 10 bases from J, leaving 10 bases between. CDR3 region: CASSFAGSEQFF. In DNA, the CDR3 is TGTGCCAGCAGTTTTGCCGGTAGCGAGCAGTTCTTC.

Turning to this clonotype: A much larger clonotype is one base distant, so this may be a read error. The chain recombines TRBV4-2 with TRBJ2-1; tentatively, D is TRBD2 (6 bases). CDR3 length equals 15 residues. V was shortened by 1 base and J by 9 bases, with 16 bases between the two germline ends. The germline V gene encodes CDR1 LGHNA and CDR2 YNFKEQ. CDR3 in DNA: TGTGCCAGCAGCCAAGTTACTAACGGGAGAGGTGAGCAGTTCTTC. The encoded protein is CASSQVTNGRGEQFF.

A note on this clonotype: One end of the junction varies from germline; a read error may be responsible. This chain connects TRBV6-1 to TRBJ1-2; D is perhaps TRBD1 (6 bases). In germline, CDR1 is MNHNS, CDR2 SASEGT. The CDR3 length is 13 residues. The CDR3 loop reads CASSVPGDRMILF. As DNA, the CDR3 is TGTGCCAGCAGTGTTCCCGGAGACAGGATGATACTCTTC.

The V call is TRBV6-2 or TRBV6-3, the J call TRBJ2-7; no definite D call. CDR1 and CDR2 from the germline V gene are MNHEY and SVGEGT. V was shortened by 6 bases and J by 3 bases, with 21 bases between the two germline ends. The CDR3 extends over 16 amino acids. CDR3 amino acids: CASRPHAATKNYEQYV. CDR3 DNA: TGTGCCAGCAGACCCCACGCAGCCACTAAGAACTACGAGCAGTACGTC.